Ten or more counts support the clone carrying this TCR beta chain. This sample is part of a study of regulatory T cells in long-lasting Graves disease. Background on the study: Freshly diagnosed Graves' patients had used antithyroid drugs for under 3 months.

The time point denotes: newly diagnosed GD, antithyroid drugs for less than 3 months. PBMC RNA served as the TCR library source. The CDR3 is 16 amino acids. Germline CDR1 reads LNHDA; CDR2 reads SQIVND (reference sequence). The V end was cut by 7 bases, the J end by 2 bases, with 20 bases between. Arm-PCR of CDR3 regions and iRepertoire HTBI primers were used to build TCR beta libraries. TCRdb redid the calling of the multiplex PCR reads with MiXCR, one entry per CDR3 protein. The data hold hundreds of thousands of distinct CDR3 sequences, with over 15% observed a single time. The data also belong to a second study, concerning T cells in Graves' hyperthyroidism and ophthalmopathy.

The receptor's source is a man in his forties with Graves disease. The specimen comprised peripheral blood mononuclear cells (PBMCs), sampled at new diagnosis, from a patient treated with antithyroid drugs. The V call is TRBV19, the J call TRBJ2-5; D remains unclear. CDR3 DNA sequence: TGTGCCAGTACCCCCCGAGGACCTACCTATCAAGAGACCCAGTACTTC. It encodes CASTPRGPTYQETQYF.